The entry that follows covers one T cell receptor (beta chain) sequence. Its antigen is not identified. This record comes from a study of vaccination and CD4 T cells after COVID-19. Study-wide background: Two Hispanic individuals were among six male and four female convalescent patients.

CDR3 length equals 12 residues. The germline V gene has CDR1 SQVTM and CDR2 ANQGSEA. V was clipped by 4 bases and J by 5 bases, with 11 bases between them. Treatment of the sample: roughly 11-day PBMC culture with coronavirus spike peptide pools or control peptides (ViraFEST assay). The unexposed donor gave CD4+ T cells before the COVID-19 pandemic (2011-2018). For ViraFEST, peptide pools expanded antigen-specific T cells, after which the TCRs were sequenced. Sequenced with the Oncomine TCR Beta short-read assay was DNA taken from cultured CD4+ T cells. MiXCR, applied by TCRdb to the PCR reads, yields one record per CDR3 protein. The table lists fewer than 6,500 distinct CDR3 sequences, about 35% of them singletons.

The TCR sequence derives from a human donor in good health. Sequenced: CD4+ T cells from blood, cultured in vitro. The V and J genes are TRBV29-1 and TRBJ1-2; D unresolved. CDR3 sequence: CSVAGSHYGYTF. In DNA form, the CDR3 reads TGCAGCGTTGCCGGGAGCCATTATGGCTACACCTTC.